The sequence of this T cell receptor (beta chain) was determined in a study of blood T cells in healthy people across ages. Looking at the study overall: Capture via template switching afforded approximately one barcoded beta molecule per two T cells.

Per germline, CDR1 SGHKS and CDR2 YYEKEE (reference sequence). This CDR3 spans 15 amino acids. A sample-barcoded 5' primer and a J-beta primer mix were used in a second PCR of about 7 to 11 cycles. TCRdb passed the 5' RACE reads through MiXCR, listing each CDR3 protein once. The data contain about a million distinct CDR3 sequences, roughly 51% of them singletons. The individuals who served as donors were healthy Caucasians living in Russia, aged about 6 to 100. Drawn from each donor were approximately 10 milliliters of peripheral blood. Source material: blood. This sequence joins TRBV5-5 and TRBJ2-4; the D call may be TRBD1 or TRBD2 (5 bases each). The end of the DNA fits TRBJ2-7 better, so the J call may be wrong. The source is a woman aged 60-75 years in good health. This CDR3 reads CASSLARGGHYEQYF. DNA for the CDR3: TGTGCCAGCAGCTTGGCTCGGGGCGGACACTACGAGCAGTACTTC.